The text below deals with one TCR beta chain. Its specificity is not known. This specimen comes from a study of Ad26.COV2.S vaccination and SARS-CoV-2 variants. Regarding the study as a whole: The analyses of TCR breadth and depth may have understated the size of total T cell responses. Across vaccine and placebo recipients, the breadth of non-spike TCRs was similar.

Produced via immunoSEQ multiplex PCR; TCRdb's table is partial and in-frame only. The table has 300,000 to 400,000 clones, about 86% seen once. Trimming took off 4 bases at V and 10 bases at J, with 9 bases between the two ends. Per germline, CDR1 SGDLS and CDR2 YYNGEE. The CDR3 consists of 11 residues. Specified treatment: some 20 received Ad26.COV2.S at low or high dose, single or two shots; about 5 received placebo; per-sample allocation not given. Collection of the samples took place on day 63 after the first injection of vaccine or placebo. The specimen was peripheral blood, collected in a trial of Ad26.COV2.S vaccine versus placebo. This chain uses TRBV9 with TRBJ2-1; D gene ambiguous. This sequence originates from a person aged 18-65 years who received the Ad26.COV2.S COVID-19 vaccine or a placebo. DNA of the CDR3: TGTGCCAGCAGCACCACGGGCGAGCAGTTCTTC. It codes for CASSTTGEQFF.